The source of this T cell receptor beta chain is a study of shared clonotypes between healthy human individuals. Study-wide points: The study found approximately 5% of naive CD4 clonotypes shared across a few donors.

CD8 memory fractions consisted of CD45RO+ and CCR7-negative CD45RA+ TemRA cells together. Unmatched junction bases numbered 9, after V lost 4 bases and J lost 7 bases. The CDR3 loop spans 14 amino acids. CDR1 is SEHNR, CDR2 FQNEAQ, per germline (reference sequence). Comments on this clone: Its antigen remains unknown.

Original handling: Quality scores were absent from the junction-only immunoSEQ sequences, so filtering differed. Sequenced by immunoSEQ multiplex PCR; TCRdb stores in-frame clones only, minus some. V and J calls and clone size are copied from that table; D and trimming were computed from the DNA. The table shows roughly 320,000 clones, with over 75% occurring only once. This receptor was taken from a man between 18 and 29 years old in good health. This rearrangement joins TRBV7-9 to TRBJ2-5; 7 bases are a match to TRBD2. Input material: memory CD8+ T cells sorted from blood. This sample's subset: CD45RO+ cells pooled with CCR7-negative TemRA cells. CDR3 nucleotide sequence: TGTGCCAGCAGCTCCCCCCTCGAGCGGGGGACCCAGTACTTC. This gives the protein CASSSPLERGTQYF.